A selection of T cell receptor beta chains follows, all from one sample in a study of T-cell reconstitution after alpha-beta-depleted transplantation in children. From the PCR reads, TCRdb called clonotypes with MiXCR, one entry per CDR3 protein. The sample lists 200,000 to 300,000 distinct CDR3 sequences, 20% to 30% occurring once. Sequenced material: PBMCs, mostly from graft donor cells, taken 360 days after TCRalphabeta/CD19-depleted stem cell transplant. The receptors derive from a female patient aged 2-9 years who had a stem cell transplant for congenital amegakaryocytic thrombocytopenia, so the T cells may come from the graft donor. Each CDR3 is given with its conserved first and last residue.

length	V	CDR3
13	TRBV7-2	CASSERANYEQFF
16	TRBV12-3/TRBV12-4	CASTGTGPLSTDTQYF
18	TRBV11-2	CASSESAPGIVRSDTQYF
17	TRBV6-2/TRBV6-3	CASSYSLQGRSYNEQFF
16	TRBV6-5	CASSYSSGQGWETQYF
14	TRBV27	CASSLSGLFYEQYF
15	TRBV18	CASSPTDSYNSPLHF
20	TRBV11-2	CASSLDSFRTGILDTGELFF
14	TRBV6-5	CASSYSGDTDTQYF
13	TRBV28	CASSLSVLTAQYF
16	TRBV12-3/TRBV12-4	CASSTPGAGSSYEQYF
15	TRBV5-8	CASSFWTSGSNEQYF
16	TRBV7-6	CASSLDPRAGTTEAFF
12	TRBV5-1	CASSLGLEEQYF
15	TRBV5-1	CASSLGISGEDTQYF
16	TRBV11-2	CASRTGGSGCNQPQHF
13	TRBV2	CASRNSRGEKLFF
13	TRBV20-1	CSAIVRDSYEQYF
19	TRBV28	CASSLLSSGVGGSSYEQYF
15	TRBV28	CASSPLLNERGPQFF
14	TRBV20-1	CSAGGFAANQPQHF
14	TRBV28	CASMVTGAWGEQYF
13	TRBV29-1	CSVKSLSTDTQYF
15	TRBV4-1	CASSQVQGKDQPQHF
14	TRBV12-3/TRBV12-4	CASGTGYSNQPQHF
13	TRBV5-1	CASGRGERTEAFF
13	TRBV5-1	CASSLGPNNEAFF
15	TRBV7-9	CASSLVSGRGDTQYF
15	TRBV10-3	CAISEGGTLALEQYF
18	TRBV12-3/TRBV12-4	CASSLRLSGTNNTGELFF
17	TRBV12-3/TRBV12-4	CASSLGLARTSTDTQYF
12	TRBV24-1	CATSDLAETQYF
13	TRBV7-9	CASSLEMGLTQHF
13	TRBV12-3/TRBV12-4	CASRLSQGWAQFF
14	TRBV7-6	CASSSTGLSTEAFF
14	TRBV6-2/TRBV6-3	CASRKDRSTDTQYF
14	TRBV10-3	CAISTDRGRTEAFF
14	TRBV4-1	CASSHGTQGVEQYF
15	TRBV7-8	CASSTGTEMNTEAFF
14	TRBV7-7	CASSLALASETQYF
16	TRBV28	CASRRQGRWMQETQYF